The clone carrying this TCR beta chain was picked up a small number of times. These data originate in a study of T cell repertoires in cytomegalovirus infection. The V gene lost 0 bases and the J gene lost 3 bases, with 7 bases spanning the gap. CDR1 and CDR2 (germline): SGHTS, YDEGEE. The CDR3 is 14 amino acids. TCRdb itself ran the reads through MiXCR, one entry per CDR3 protein. This sample carries some 280,000 distinct CDR3 sequences, roughly an eighth of them seen once, and the ten largest clones take 8.8%. This chain connects TRBV5-8 to TRBJ1-5; unclear D gene. The sequence came from a human donor in good health (CMV status not recorded). Some clones in this sample may be carry-over from other donors' samples. The sample consisted of PBMCs. The CDR3 region is CASSLEGNNQPQHF. The CDR3 nucleotides are TGTGCCAGCAGCTTGGAGGGTAACAATCAGCCCCAGCATTTT.